This T cell receptor beta chain originates from a study of cytomegalovirus exposure and HLA in healthy donors. The CDR3 covers 12 residues. Germline assignment: CDR1 MNHNS and CDR2 SASEGT. V lost 3 bases to trimming and J lost 6 bases, with 9 bases between them. Produced via immunoSEQ multiplex PCR; TCRdb's table is partial and in-frame only. The data contain 250,000 to 400,000 clones, approximately 88% of them singletons. Sequenced material: PBMCs. This TCR was sampled from a man aged 30 to 45 in good health and CMV-seronegative. This chain joins TRBV6-1 and TRBJ2-7; D unclear. CDR3 DNA: TGTGCCAGCAGTGATACGAGATCCGAGCAGTACTTC. It encodes CASSDTRSEQYF.